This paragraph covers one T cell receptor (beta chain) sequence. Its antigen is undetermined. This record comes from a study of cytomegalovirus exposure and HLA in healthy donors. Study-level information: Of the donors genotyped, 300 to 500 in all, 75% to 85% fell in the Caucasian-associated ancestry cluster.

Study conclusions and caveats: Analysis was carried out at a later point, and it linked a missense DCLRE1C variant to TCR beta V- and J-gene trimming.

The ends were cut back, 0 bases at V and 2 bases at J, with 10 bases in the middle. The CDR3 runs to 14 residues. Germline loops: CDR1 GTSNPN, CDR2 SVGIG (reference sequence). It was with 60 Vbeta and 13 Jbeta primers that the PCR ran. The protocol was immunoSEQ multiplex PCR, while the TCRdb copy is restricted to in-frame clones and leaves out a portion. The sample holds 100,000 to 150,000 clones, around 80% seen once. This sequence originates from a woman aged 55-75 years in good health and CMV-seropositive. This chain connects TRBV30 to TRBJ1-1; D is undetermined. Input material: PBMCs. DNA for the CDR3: TGTGCCTGGAGTGTACACTCAGGCAACACTGAAGCTTTCTTT. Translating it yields CAWSVHSGNTEAFF.